This T cell receptor (beta chain) was recorded in a study of beta chain features in type 1 diabetes. Study findings and constraints: The study notes PCR might favor shorter templates equally in patients and controls. Shortening that was moderate but significant affected the TCRB CDR3s of Type 1 diabetes patients in all four CD4+ subsets.

Investigators reverse transcribed all isolated RNA, so they sequenced expressed TCRB transcripts. TCRdb's table, derived via immunoSEQ multiplex PCR, lists solely in-frame clones and lacks some. Of 500,000 to 650,000 clones detected, 9.5% to 15% appear once; the ten largest clones hold around 0.12%. CD45RO/CCR7/CD25/CD127/CD95/CD27 separated CD4+ naive, central memory, regulatory and stem cell-like memory cells by sorting. This clone has a handful of counts. The antigen is unknown. Germline V lookup: CDR1 SGHTA, CDR2 FQGNSA. This CDR3 is 19 amino acids long. The J segment lost 0 bases and the V segment lost 2 bases, leaving 15 bases of the junction unmatched.

Sequenced: naive CD4+ T cells from blood. V and J are TRBV7-2 and TRBJ2-7, with 8 bases matching TRBD2. The source is a man aged 30-40 years with type 1 diabetes. CDR3: CASSLNSASGPWSSYEQYF. CDR3 in DNA: TGTGCCAGCAGCTTAAATTCGGCTAGCGGGCCATGGAGCTCCTACGAGCAGTACTTC.